Below are 3 T cell receptor beta chains sequenced from a single sample in a study of T cell responses to AZD1222 COVID-19 vaccine. TCRdb keeps only in-frame clones here, not all; method: immunoSEQ multiplex PCR. In the table there are about 120,000 clones, roughly 91% of which are singletons. Sample: peripheral blood, taken on day 0 of AZD1222 vaccination. These receptors were collected from an adult in good health.

V usage is TRBV5-1 and J usage is TRBJ1-6; tentatively, D is TRBD1 (5 bases). The CDR3 totals 13 residues. Germline assignment: CDR1 SGHRS and CDR2 YFSETQ. The V end was cut by 3 bases, the J end by 10 bases, with 11 bases between. The CDR3 region is CASSYDSWSPLHF. In DNA, the CDR3 is TGCGCCAGCAGCTACGACAGTTGGTCACCCCTCCACTTT. The variable domain in full, with the rest retrieved from reference TRBV5-1 and TRBJ1-6, is KAGVTQTPRYLIKTRGQQVTLSCSPISGHRSVSWYQQTPGQGLQFLFEYFSETQRNKGNFPGRFSGRQFSNSRSEMNVSTLELGDSALYLCASSYDSWSPLHFGNGTRLTVT.

The CDR3 DNA sequence: TGTGCCAGCAGCGTACAGGGGCCAGATACGCAGTATTTT. Encoded protein: CASSVQGPDTQYF. The chain employs TRBV5-6 and TRBJ2-3; the match to TRBD1 covers 7 bases. This CDR3 comprises 13 residues. CDR1 is SGHDT, CDR2 YYEEEE, per germline. J was trimmed by 4 bases and V by 4 bases; bases with no gene match: 3.

The rearrangement uses TRBV6-4 and TRBJ2-2, with D possibly matching TRBD1 (6 bases). The CDR3 contains 14 residues. CDR1 is MRHNA and CDR2 is SNTAGT in the germline V gene. The V and J ends lost 10 bases and 0 bases respectively, with 12 bases between them. The CDR3 region is CATRGQPNTGELFF. CDR3 coding DNA: TGTGCCACCCGAGGACAGCCGAACACCGGGGAGCTGTTTTTT.